Listed here are 15 T cell receptor beta chains from one sample, sequenced in a study of blood T cell repertoires in COVID-19. Some clones are missing from TCRdb's copy, which holds only in-frame ones; the method was immunoSEQ multiplex PCR. The table records 37,000 or so clones, about three quarters of them present only once. Specimen: peripheral blood. The source is a man aged 60 to 75 with active COVID-19.

This rearrangement joins TRBV6-2 or TRBV6-3 to TRBJ2-5; D is unresolved. With 5 bases removed from V and 1 base from J, the gap between germline ends came to 11 bases. This CDR3 is 14 amino acids long. Germline V gives CDR1 MNHEY, CDR2 SVGEGT. CDR3 nucleotide sequence: TGTGCCAGCAGTCCCGCGGTAGGCCAAGAGACCCAGTACTTC. Translating gives CASSPAVGQETQYF.

The gene calls are TRBV6-1 and TRBJ1-1, with 7 bases aligning to TRBD1. Losses at the gene ends were 2 bases for V and 10 bases for J; bases not matched to a gene: 7. The CDR3 consists of 13 residues. The germline V gene has CDR1 MNHNS and CDR2 SASEGT. The CDR3 here is CASSENPTGRAFF. CDR3 nucleotide sequence: TGTGCCAGCAGTGAAAATCCGACAGGGCGAGCTTTCTTT.

This clone turned up a few times. The chain joins TRBV9 to TRBJ2-3, with a possible D match to TRBD2 (5 bases). V was shortened by 6 bases and J by 0 bases, with 17 bases between the two germline ends. CDR3 length: 16 amino acids. The germline V gene encodes CDR1 SGDLS and CDR2 YYNGEE. CDR3 nucleotide sequence: TGTGCCAGCAACGGTTTATCGGGATCTAGCACAGATACGCAGTATTTT. Residues: CASNGLSGSSTDTQYF. Looking up the rest from reference TRBV9 and TRBJ2-3 gives the full variable domain: DSGVTQTPKHLITATGQRVTLRCSPRSGDLSVYWYQQSLDQGLQFLIQYYNGEERAKGNILERFSAQQFPDLHSELNLSSLELGDSALYFCASNGLSGSSTDTQYFGPGTRLTVL.

The chain carries TRBV7-8 and TRBJ1-6; possible D gene TRBD1, 5 bases. The CDR3 has 14 amino acids. CDR1 is SGHVS and CDR2 is FQNEAQ in the germline V gene. V was cut by 7 bases and J by 5 bases, with 12 bases left in between. Here the CDR3 reads CASTPWGDNSPLHF. The DNA for the CDR3 is TGTGCCAGCACCCCGTGGGGGGATAATTCACCCCTCCACTTT. The whole variable domain, filled in from reference TRBV7-8 and TRBJ1-6, reads GAGVSQSPRYKVAKRGQDVALRCDPISGHVSLFWYQQALGQGPEFLTYFQNEAQLDKSGLPSDRFFAERPEGSVSTLKIQRTQQEDSAVYLCASTPWGDNSPLHFGNGTRLTVT.

The V call is TRBV4-2, the J call TRBJ2-7; weak D call: TRBD2 (5 bases). The germline CDR1 and CDR2 sequences are LGHNA and YNFKEQ. The CDR3 contains 15 residues. Between the trimmed V and J ends, which lost 1 base and 2 bases, there was a span of 12 bases. Here the CDR3 DNA reads TGTGCCAGCAGCCAAGTCTTCAGCGGTACCTACGAGCAGTACTTC. This encodes CASSQVFSGTYEQYF.

The chain employs TRBV5-6 and TRBJ1-2; D gene ambiguous. Trimming left V 4 bases short and J 7 bases short, with 8 bases between. The CDR3 runs to 11 residues. The V gene's germline CDR1 is SGHDT and CDR2 YYEEEE. CDR3 in DNA: TGTGCCAGCAGCCCCGGCGGTGGCTACACCTTC. It encodes CASSPGGGYTF.

The V gene is TRBV4-2, the J gene TRBJ2-1; TRBD2 matches at 7 bases. The CDR3 covers 16 residues. From germline, CDR1 is LGHNA and CDR2 YNFKEQ. With V trimmed by 2 bases and J by 1 base, 5 bases remained unmatched. DNA for the CDR3: TGTGCCAGCAGCCAATCATCACTAGCGTCCTACAATGAGCAGTTCTTC. It translates to CASSQSSLASYNEQFF.

This clone rates as large. The genes are TRBV7-9 and TRBJ2-2; tentatively, D is TRBD1 (6 bases). V lost 7 bases and J 5 bases, leaving 17 bases between the germline ends. Germline CDR1 and CDR2: SEHNR and FQNEAQ (reference sequence). This CDR3 region has 15 residues. In DNA form, the CDR3 reads TGTGCCAGCATAACAGGGATTTATGGAACCGGGGAGCTGTTTTTT. This translates into CASITGIYGTGELFF.

The V gene is TRBV5-4, the J gene TRBJ2-2; D might be TRBD1 (5 bases). Germline CDR1 is SGHNT and CDR2 is YYREEE (reference sequence). Between the trimmed V and J ends, which lost 0 bases and 0 bases, there was a span of 12 bases. The CDR3 sequence is 17 residues long. The CDR3 is CASSLVQGSANTGELFF. For the CDR3, the DNA is TGTGCCAGCAGCTTGGTGCAGGGAAGCGCGAACACCGGGGAGCTGTTTTTT.

V gene TRBV6-6 combines with J gene TRBJ2-1; TRBD2 might be the D (6 bases). Germline V gene sequence: CDR1 MNHNY, CDR2 SVGAGI (reference sequence). CDR3 length: 14 residues. The V end lost 6 bases, the J end lost 2 bases, and 11 bases lay between the germline ends. This CDR3 reads CASSRGSTYNEQFF. CDR3 nucleotide sequence: TGTGCCAGCAGCCGGGGGAGTACCTACAATGAGCAGTTCTTC.

The chain recombines TRBV5-4 with TRBJ2-7; 7 nucleotides agree with TRBD2. The CDR3 sequence is 12 residues long. Trimming took 4 bases from V and 8 from J; bases not matched to a gene: 6. Germline lookup yields CDR1 SGHNT and CDR2 YYREEE (reference sequence). In nucleotides, the CDR3 is TGTGCCAGCAGCCCGGAGGGACTACAGCAGTACTTC. As protein: CASSPEGLQQYF.

The chain is built from TRBV19 and TRBJ2-2; TRBD2 agrees at 12 bases. Trimming removed 6 bases from V and 6 bases from J; junction bases left unmatched: 8. CDR1 is LNHDA, CDR2 SQIVND, per germline (reference sequence). The CDR3 extends over 16 amino acids. CDR3 region: CASSRLAGDISGELFF. The CDR3 nucleotides are TGTGCCAGTAGCCGACTAGCGGGAGATATATCCGGGGAGCTGTTTTTT.

The V call is TRBV7-3, the J call TRBJ2-3, with D possibly matching TRBD2 (6 bases). The CDR3 totals 16 residues. V lost 2 bases and J lost 0, with 12 bases in between. Looked up from germline, CDR1 is SGHTA and CDR2 is FQGTGA. CDR3 protein: CASSLGGDPSTDTQYF. The CDR3 bases are TGTGCCAGCAGCTTAGGCGGGGACCCTAGCACAGATACGCAGTATTTT.

The chain employs TRBV21-1 and TRBJ2-7; TRBD1, the D gene given by the table, was not confirmed from the DNA. TRBV21-1 is labeled a pseudogene. This CDR3 comprises 17 residues. CDR3 loop: CASSTPRPGQDIYEQYF. The CDR3, as DNA: TGTGCCAGCAGCACCCCCCGACCGGGACAGGACATCTACGAGCAGTACTTC.

The rearrangement links TRBV6-5 to TRBJ2-5; TRBD2 agrees at 13 bases. Germline assignment: CDR1 MNHEY and CDR2 SVGAGI. V lost 0 bases and J lost 6; bases outside the gene matches: 4. The CDR3 runs to 16 residues. For the CDR3, the DNA is TGTGCCAGCAGTTACTCCCCGGGACTAGCGGGAAAGACCCAGTACTTC. It encodes CASSYSPGLAGKTQYF.